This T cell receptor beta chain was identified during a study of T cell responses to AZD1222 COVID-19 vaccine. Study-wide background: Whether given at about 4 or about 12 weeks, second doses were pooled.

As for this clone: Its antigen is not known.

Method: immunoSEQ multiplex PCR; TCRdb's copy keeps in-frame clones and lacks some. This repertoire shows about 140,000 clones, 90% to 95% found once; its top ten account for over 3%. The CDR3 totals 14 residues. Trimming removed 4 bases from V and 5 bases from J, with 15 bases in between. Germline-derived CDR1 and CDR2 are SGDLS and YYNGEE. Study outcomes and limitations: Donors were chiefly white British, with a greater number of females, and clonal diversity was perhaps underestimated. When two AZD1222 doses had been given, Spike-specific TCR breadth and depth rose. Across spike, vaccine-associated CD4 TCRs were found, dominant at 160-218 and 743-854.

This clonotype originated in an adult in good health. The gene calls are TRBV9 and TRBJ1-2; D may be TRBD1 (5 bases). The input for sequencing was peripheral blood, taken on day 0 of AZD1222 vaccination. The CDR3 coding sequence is TGTGCCAGCAGCCCCAGGGTGGATTTATATGGCTACACCTTC. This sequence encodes CASSPRVDLYGYTF.